This T cell receptor beta chain emerged from a study of T cell responses to AZD1222 COVID-19 vaccine. Study-wide results and limits: Scientists sampled the repertoires only once the peak T cell response had passed.

V was cut by 0 bases and J by 4 bases, with 21 bases left in between. CDR3 length: 18 residues. CDR1 is ENHRY, CDR2 SYGVKD, per germline. Worth noting for this clone: As yet, its antigen is unknown.

Assay used: immunoSEQ multiplex PCR; TCRdb lists only in-frame clones, some missing. Among some 130,000 clones listed, roughly 87% were seen once. The sequence derives from an adult who received the AZD1222 COVID-19 vaccine. The sequences come from peripheral blood, collected 28 days after the second AZD1222 dose. This chain joins TRBV10-3 and TRBJ1-2; no clear D. Here the CDR3 reads CAISESIPPLHGGYGYTF. DNA for the CDR3: TGTGCCATCAGTGAGTCAATCCCCCCCCTACACGGCGGCTATGGCTACACCTTC.